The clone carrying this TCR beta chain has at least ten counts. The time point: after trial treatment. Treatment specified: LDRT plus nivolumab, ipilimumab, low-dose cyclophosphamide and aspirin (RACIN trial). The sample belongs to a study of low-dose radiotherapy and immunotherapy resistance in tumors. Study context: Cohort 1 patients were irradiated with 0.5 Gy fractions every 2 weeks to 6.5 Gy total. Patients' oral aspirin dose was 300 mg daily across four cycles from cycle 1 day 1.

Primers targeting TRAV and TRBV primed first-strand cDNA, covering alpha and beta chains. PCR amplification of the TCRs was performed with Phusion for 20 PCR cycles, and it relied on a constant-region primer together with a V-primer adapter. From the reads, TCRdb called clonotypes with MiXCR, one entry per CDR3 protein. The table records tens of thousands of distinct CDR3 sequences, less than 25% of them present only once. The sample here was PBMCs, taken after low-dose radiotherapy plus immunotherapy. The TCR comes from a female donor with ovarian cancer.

In DNA, the CDR3 is TGTGCCAGCTCTATATTTGGTGGAGGTACCTACGAGCAGTACTTC. Translation: CASSIFGGGTYEQYF. The chain links TRBV28 to TRBJ2-7; D is possibly TRBD2 (5 bases). Trimming removed 8 bases from V and 2 bases from J, with 19 bases in between. Germline CDR1 is MDHEN and CDR2 is SYDVKM. The CDR3 totals 15 residues.